This TCR beta chain appears in the sequencing data of a study of graft-versus-host responses after intestinal transplantation. Study in general: Transplant types were multivisceral, liver-intestinal, or isolated intestinal. Recipients were all induced with anti-thymocyte globulin, then given tacrolimus and steroids for roughly 3 years.

Clones were sequenced by immunoSEQ multiplex PCR, and TCRdb holds only the in-frame ones, with some missing. Among 65,000 to 85,000 clones listed, about nine tenths were seen once. Study-level points and caveats: GvH clonotypes were identified within recipient marrow, with a subset emerging first in ileum or blood. Circulating GvH clones peaking coincided with falling HvG clones soon after transplant.

The germline V gene encodes CDR1 SGHVS and CDR2 FQNEAQ. Losses at the gene ends were 1 base for V and 1 base for J; bases not matched to a gene: 4. CDR3 length: 18 residues. About this clone: Its antigen is still unknown.

The receptor's source is a human donor who was the organ donor for an intestinal transplant. The specimen comprised unstimulated CD8+ T cells sorted from spleen or lymph node cells, sampled before transplant. This rearrangement joins TRBV7-8 to TRBJ2-6; TRBD1 matches 10 bases. The CDR3 loop reads CASSLGGTGVSGANVLTF. The CDR3 region has the DNA TGTGCCAGCAGCTTAGGAGGGACAGGGGTATCTGGGGCCAACGTCCTGACTTTC.